This TCR beta chain was documented in a study of blood T cell repertoires in COVID-19. Study summary: Donors in the United States, Italy and Spain gave samples during acute or convalescent COVID-19. Sample material is recorded as cDNA or gDNA derived from T cells, B-cell-depleted T cells, or PBMCs.

All enrollees were about 18 to 89 years old and from roughly 26 US areas. Assignment of participants to cohorts was predicated upon participant-reported clinical history. This CDR3 region has 13 residues. Germline CDR1 reads GTSNPN; CDR2 reads SVGIG (reference sequence). Trimming stripped 0 bases from V and 3 bases from J, with 7 bases between. Assay used: immunoSEQ multiplex PCR; TCRdb lists only in-frame clones, some missing. The sample shows 110,000 to 150,000 clones, approximately 81% of them seen only once. The TCR comes from a man in his forties with acute COVID-19. The chain is built from TRBV30 and TRBJ2-3, with a possible D match to TRBD2 (5 bases). Material for sequencing was PBMCs or T cells enriched from blood (not recorded which). This chain's CDR3 is CAWSVSGTDTQYF. The CDR3 nucleotides are TGTGCCTGGAGTGTCTCGGGAACAGATACGCAGTATTTT.